Sequencing of this T cell receptor (beta chain) was carried out in a study of OX40 agonist ivuxolimab in advanced cancers. Regarding the study as a whole: Expanded clones belonging to CD8+ T cells outnumbered, on average, those of CD4+.

Profiling relied on immunoSEQ multiplex PCR, and the TCRdb table lists in-frame clones only, not all of them. The profile shows around 80,000 clones, about 93% of them singletons. About this clone itself: As yet, its antigen is unknown.

Per the germline V gene, CDR1 is MGHRA and CDR2 is YSYEKL. V lost 0 bases, J lost 7 bases, and 18 bases lay in between. The CDR3 is 16 amino acids. This material consisted of CD4+ or CD8+ T cells sorted from blood, taken in a trial of the OX40 agonist ivuxolimab. The chain uses TRBV4-1 and TRBJ1-2; perhaps TRBD1 as D (6 bases). The clonotype comes from an adult with an advanced solid tumor such as melanoma, head and neck, liver or kidney cancer. The CDR3 DNA reads TGCGCCAGCAGCCAAGATATTGGGGGGCAGAGAGGTGGCTACACCTTC. It specifies CASSQDIGGQRGGYTF.